Presented here are 28 T cell receptor beta chains from one specimen sequenced in a study of identical twins. TCRdb fed the 5' RACE reads into MiXCR, producing one record per CDR3 protein. The repertoire holds 550,000 to 700,000 distinct CDR3 sequences, 21% seen once, with 4.3% in the top ten. The same data also contributed to another study, on T cells expressing NK-cell markers.

Input material: PBMCs. These receptors all come from a woman aged 18-30 years in good health.

In this sample, this clonotype turned up a few times. The chain has TRBV20-1 and TRBJ2-5; the match to TRBD1 covers 12 bases. Germline CDR1 DFQATT, CDR2 SNEGSKA (reference sequence). This CDR3 spans 13 amino acids. J was trimmed by 5 bases and V by 6 bases; bases with no gene match: 4. The CDR3 sequence is CSAGTGGWETQYF. CDR3 coding DNA: TGCAGTGCAGGGACAGGGGGCTGGGAGACCCAGTACTTC.

This chain links TRBV5-1 with TRBJ2-1; 12 nucleotides agree with TRBD1. The trim removed 4 bases at V and 10 bases at J, leaving 6 bases unmatched. The CDR3 is 14 amino acids. Looked up from germline, CDR1 is SGHRS and CDR2 is YFSETQ. DNA for the CDR3: TGCGCCAGCAGCGGCACCGGGACAGGGGGCGAGCAGTTCTTC. Translating gives CASSGTGTGGEQFF.

This clonotype was found a few times. CDR3 nucleotide sequence: TGTGCCACCAGGCCAAGGGAGTTCTTC. This codes for CATRPREFF. The J gene is TRBJ2-1, the V gene TRBV24-1; D uncertain. Germline CDR1 reads KGHDR; CDR2 reads SFDVKD. The CDR3 contains 9 residues. Trimming pared 7 bases from V and 14 bases from J, leaving 8 bases between.

In its sample, this clonotype was seen a few times. The chain uses TRBV5-1 and TRBJ2-3; no clear D gene. V lost 4 bases and J lost 4, with 10 bases in between. CDR3 length: 13 residues. Per the germline V gene, CDR1 is SGHRS and CDR2 is YFSETQ. The CDR3: CASSARVADTQYF. CDR3 coding DNA: TGCGCCAGCAGCGCACGGGTGGCAGATACGCAGTATTTT.

Ten or more counts support this clonotype. The V gene is TRBV6-2 or TRBV6-3, the J gene TRBJ2-7; D gene unclear. Looked up from germline, CDR1 is MNHEY and CDR2 is SVGEGT. This CDR3 spans 11 amino acids. V was trimmed by 7 bases and J by 3 bases, leaving 7 bases between them. DNA of the CDR3: TGTGCCAGCACCGTGAGCTACGAGCAGTACTTC. This encodes CASTVSYEQYF.

This clonotype was detected a few times. The rearrangement joins TRBV5-1 to TRBJ2-1, with 7 bases lining up with TRBD2. This CDR3 region has 16 residues. CDR1 and CDR2 from the germline V gene are SGHRS and YFSETQ. The junction had 6 bases not matched to a gene; V was cut back by 0 bases and J by 3 bases. In nucleotides, the CDR3 is TGCGCCAGCAGCTTGGAAGGAGGGAGGGGCTACAATGAGCAGTTCTTC. This codes for CASSLEGGRGYNEQFF.

This clonotype was seen a few times. This rearrangement joins TRBV6-5 to TRBJ2-3; D unclear. The CDR3 totals 14 residues. Trimming stripped 0 bases from V and 6 bases from J, with 10 bases between. Germline V lookup: CDR1 MNHEY, CDR2 SVGAGI. The CDR3 is CASSYSAFGDTQYF. The CDR3 coding sequence is TGTGCCAGCAGTTACTCCGCGTTTGGGGATACGCAGTATTTT.

The chain employs TRBV11-2 and TRBJ2-1, with D uncertain. The length of the CDR3 is 15 residues. V was trimmed by 4 bases and J by 8 bases, leaving 18 bases between them. Germline V gene sequence: CDR1 SGHAT, CDR2 FQNNGV. The DNA for the CDR3 is TGTGCCAGCAGCTCCCCAAGGGTTGGCGGCGATGAGCAGTTCTTC. Protein product: CASSSPRVGGDEQFF.

The V gene is TRBV20-1, the J gene TRBJ2-5, with 8 bases identical to TRBD1. Per germline, CDR1 DFQATT and CDR2 SNEGSKA (reference sequence). V gave up 6 bases and J gave up 6 bases; unmatched junction bases: 6. The CDR3 has 12 residues. In nucleotides, the CDR3 is TGCAGTGCATACGACAGGGGTCAGACCCAGTACTTC. It encodes CSAYDRGQTQYF.

This clonotype was recorded many times. This chain joins TRBV20-1 and TRBJ2-7; 9 nucleotides align to TRBD1. The CDR3 contains 15 residues. V lost 2 bases and J lost 3; bases outside the gene matches: 8. Germline CDR1 DFQATT, CDR2 SNEGSKA (reference sequence). The CDR3 here is CSARIAGQGRYEQYF. CDR3 coding DNA: TGCAGTGCTAGAATTGCGGGACAGGGTCGCTACGAGCAGTACTTC.

This chain joins TRBV9 and TRBJ2-1; no clear D. The CDR3 spans 12 residues. V was clipped by 0 bases and J by 6 bases, with 4 bases between them. CDR1 is SGDLS, CDR2 YYNGEE, per germline. The CDR3 nucleotides are TGTGCCAGCAGCGTAGCTGCCAATGAGCAGTTCTTC. The encoded protein is CASSVAANEQFF.

This clonotype was seen only a few times. The J gene is TRBJ2-1, the V gene TRBV7-3, with D uncertain. CDR3 size: 11 residues. Trimming left V 6 bases short and J 15 bases short, with 15 bases between. The germline V gene has CDR1 SGHTA and CDR2 FQGTGA. This chain's CDR3 is CASSFGRVPFF. The CDR3 DNA sequence: TGTGCCAGCAGTTTCGGACGGGTCCCGTTCTTC.

In nucleotides, the CDR3 is TGTGCCAGCAGCTTTCTCCTACAGGGGGCTGGGGCCAACGTCCTGACTTTC. This sequence encodes CASSFLLQGAGANVLTF. The J gene is TRBJ2-6, the V gene TRBV11-2; 8 nucleotides align to TRBD1. The CDR3 contains 17 residues. Unmatched junction bases numbered 6, after V lost 3 bases and J lost 2 bases. Germline V gene data show CDR1 as SGHAT and CDR2 as FQNNGV.

The chain recombines TRBV7-2 with TRBJ2-3, with TRBD2 identical over 8 bases. This CDR3 contains 15 residues. Unmatched junction bases numbered 5, after V lost 3 bases and J lost 3 bases. CDR1 and CDR2 (germline): SGHTA, FQGNSA. The CDR3 sequence: CASSFSGGMTDTQYF. CDR3 bases: TGTGCCAGCAGCTTTTCGGGGGGGATGACAGATACGCAGTATTTT.

The chain has TRBV7-2 and TRBJ2-1; perhaps TRBD2 as D (6 bases). The CDR3 loop spans 16 amino acids. Trimming pared 1 base from V and 3 bases from J, leaving 13 bases between. The V gene's germline CDR1 is SGHTA and CDR2 FQGNSA. For the CDR3, the DNA is TGTGCCAGCAGCTTAGGGCGGGGCCTTGACTACAATGAGCAGTTCTTC. Translation gives CASSLGRGLDYNEQFF.

For the CDR3, the DNA is TGTGCCAGCAGTTCGAGGACAGTTAGCTCCTACAATGAGCAGTTCTTC. This encodes CASSSRTVSSYNEQFF. The chain links TRBV12-3 or TRBV12-4 to TRBJ2-1; TRBD1 is a possible D gene (6 bases). The CDR3 loop spans 16 amino acids. With 4 bases removed from V and 0 bases from J, the gap between germline ends came to 13 bases.

For the CDR3, the DNA is TGTGCCAGCGAGGGGACCAGCCATTTAGATACGCAGTATTTT. Residues: CASEGTSHLDTQYF. The chain combines TRBV12-3 or TRBV12-4 with TRBJ2-3; D is possibly TRBD1 or TRBD2 (5 bases each). V was shortened by 8 bases and J by 5 bases, with 17 bases between the two germline ends. The CDR3 length is 14 residues.

The V gene is TRBV19, the J gene TRBJ2-3; D is perhaps TRBD2 (6 bases). V was trimmed by 7 bases and J by 3 bases, leaving 11 bases between them. Germline V gene sequence: CDR1 LNHDA, CDR2 SQIVND (reference sequence). The CDR3 contains 13 residues. The CDR3 sequence is CASTLASTDTQYF. The CDR3 coding sequence is TGTGCCAGTACTCTAGCGAGTACAGATACGCAGTATTTT.

There are a few counts of this clonotype. This chain joins TRBV12-3 or TRBV12-4 and TRBJ1-1, with D uncertain. The CDR3 runs 15 residues. V lost 7 bases and J lost 1, with 16 bases in between. CDR3 in amino acids: CASTYDWTANTEAFF. The CDR3 nucleotides read TGTGCCAGCACCTACGACTGGACTGCGAACACTGAAGCTTTCTTT.

A remark on this clonotype: The junction shows a germline mismatch at one end, possibly a read error. V is TRBV12-3 or TRBV12-4 and J is TRBJ1-2, with D tentatively TRBD1 (6 bases). This CDR3 is 9 amino acids long. This chain's CDR3 is CASSPEQGF. The CDR3 DNA is TGTGCCAGCAGTCCGGAACAGGGTTTC.

Ten or more counts support this clonotype. The chain links TRBV7-9 to TRBJ2-1; either TRBD1 or TRBD2 may fit D (6 bases each). This CDR3 is built from 14 residues. V was cut by 3 bases and J by 6 bases, with 12 bases left in between. Germline values: CDR1 SEHNR, CDR2 FQNEAQ (reference sequence). CDR3 sequence reads: CASSLAEGGNEQFF. The CDR3 DNA reads as TGTGCCAGCAGCTTGGCGGAGGGGGGCAATGAGCAGTTCTTC.

The chain has TRBV30 and TRBJ1-1; D uncertain. The ends were cut back, 3 bases at V and 0 bases at J, with 11 bases in the middle. Germline V lookup: CDR1 GTSNPN, CDR2 SVGIG (reference sequence). The CDR3 spans 14 residues. CDR3 DNA sequence: TGTGCCTGGAGCCCGGGCTTGGTGAACACTGAAGCTTTCTTT. This codes for CAWSPGLVNTEAFF.

Only a few counts were recorded for this clonotype. The chain has TRBV10-3 and TRBJ2-3, with 9 bases that match TRBD1. This CDR3 has 14 amino acids. Trimming at V came to 6 bases and at J to 5 bases, leaving 6 bases not matched to a gene. Looked up from germline, CDR1 is ENHRY and CDR2 is SYGVKD. The CDR3 nucleotides read TGTGCCATCAGCGAGACAGGGGGAAGAGATACGCAGTATTTT. It translates to CAISETGGRDTQYF.

The J gene is TRBJ1-1, the V gene TRBV11-3; TRBD1 agrees at 7 bases. The CDR3 loop spans 15 amino acids. Germline V lookup: CDR1 SGHNT, CDR2 YENEEA. The junction had 7 bases not matched to a gene; V was cut back by 5 bases and J by 1 base. The CDR3 DNA sequence: TGTGCCAGCAGCAAACGGACAGGCACGAACACTGAAGCTTTCTTT. It yields the protein CASSKRTGTNTEAFF.

The V call is TRBV7-2, the J call TRBJ2-1, with 10 bases that match TRBD1. CDR3 length equals 15 residues. CDR1 SGHTA and CDR2 FQGNSA come from the germline V gene. J gave up 3 bases and V 7 bases, and 6 bases lay outside the gene matches. The CDR3 coding sequence is TGTGCCAGCACCCGGGACAGGGGCCTCTACAATGAGCAGTTCTTC. Encoded protein: CASTRDRGLYNEQFF.

In this sample, this clonotype turned up a few times. V usage is TRBV24-1 and J usage is TRBJ2-1; TRBD2 is a possible D gene (5 bases). This CDR3 comprises 13 residues. CDR1 and CDR2 (germline): KGHDR, SFDVKD. The V gene lost 4 bases and the J gene lost 5 bases, with 8 bases spanning the gap. CDR3 in amino acids: CATSDLRDNEQFF. DNA of the CDR3: TGTGCCACCAGTGACCTGAGGGACAATGAGCAGTTCTTC.

J is TRBJ1-2 and V is TRBV5-1; D is possibly TRBD1 (5 bases). From germline, CDR1 is SGHRS and CDR2 YFSETQ. The CDR3 runs 13 residues. V was shortened by 1 base and J by 3 bases, with 7 bases between the two germline ends. CDR3 DNA: TGCGCCAGCAGCTTGCTACAGGACTATGGCTACACCTTC. Its protein is CASSLLQDYGYTF. Combining the CDR3 with reference TRBV5-1 and TRBJ1-2 gives the whole variable domain KAGVTQTPRYLIKTRGQQVTLSCSPISGHRSVSWYQQTPGQGLQFLFEYFSETQRNKGNFPGRFSGRQFSNSRSEMNVSTLELGDSALYLCASSLLQDYGYTFGSGTRLTVV.

This clonotype was counted between two and nine times. The chain couples TRBV4-2 to TRBJ2-2; 9 nucleotides agree with TRBD2. Trimming took 6 bases from V and 1 from J; bases not matched to a gene: 9. The CDR3 extends over 17 amino acids. CDR1 is LGHNA and CDR2 is YNFKEQ in the germline V gene. The CDR3 bases are TGTGCCAGCAGTCATCAGCGGGGGGTGGTGAACACCGGGGAGCTGTTTTTT. Translated, it gives CASSHQRGVVNTGELFF.